This TCR beta chain was observed in a study of Graves' ophthalmopathy and Graves' hyperthyroidism. Amplified material comprised TCR beta CDR3 regions derived from RNA transcripts. A first-round RT-PCR used HTBI primers, followed by a second-round multiplex PCR. TCRdb ran MiXCR on the multiplex PCR reads and lists one entry per CDR3 protein. The sample carries about 700,000 distinct CDR3 sequences, roughly 40% recorded once. This clonotype was observed at least ten times. The V end lost 5 bases, the J end lost 0 bases, and 16 bases lay between the germline ends. CDR1 and CDR2 (germline): SNHLY, FYNNEI. CDR3 size: 16 residues.

This TCR derives from an adult man with Graves' ophthalmopathy. The chain has TRBV2 and TRBJ1-1; D unclear. The sequenced sample consisted of peripheral blood. Written as DNA, the CDR3 is TGTGCCAGCAGTCAACCGCCCCCCAAAATGAACACTGAAGCTTTCTTT. Its protein is CASSQPPPKMNTEAFF.